This T cell receptor (beta chain) appears in the sequencing data of a study of cytomegalovirus exposure and HLA in healthy donors. Study results and caveats: Reportedly, HLA-A and HLA-B alleles of most subjects were accurately predicted from TCR beta. For cytomegalovirus status, the classifier reportedly gave diagnoses with high specificity and sensitivity.

Use of 60 Vbeta and 13 Jbeta primers characterized the PCR. Sequencing was performed with immunoSEQ multiplex PCR; in TCRdb, only in-frame clones are kept and a portion is missing. This table holds roughly 160,000 clones, around 85% found once. From germline, CDR1 is LNHDA and CDR2 SQIVND (reference sequence). The V end was cut by 0 bases, the J end by 2 bases, with 9 bases between. The CDR3 runs 15 residues. Remarks on this clone: Its antigen is unidentified.

What was sequenced was PBMCs. The J gene is TRBJ2-3, the V gene TRBV19, with D perhaps matching TRBD2 (5 bases). The receptor's source is a man aged 40-49 years in good health and CMV-seronegative. The CDR3 nucleotides are TGTGCCAGTAGTATAGACGGGGAGTACACAGATACGCAGTATTTT. Protein sequence: CASSIDGEYTDTQYF.